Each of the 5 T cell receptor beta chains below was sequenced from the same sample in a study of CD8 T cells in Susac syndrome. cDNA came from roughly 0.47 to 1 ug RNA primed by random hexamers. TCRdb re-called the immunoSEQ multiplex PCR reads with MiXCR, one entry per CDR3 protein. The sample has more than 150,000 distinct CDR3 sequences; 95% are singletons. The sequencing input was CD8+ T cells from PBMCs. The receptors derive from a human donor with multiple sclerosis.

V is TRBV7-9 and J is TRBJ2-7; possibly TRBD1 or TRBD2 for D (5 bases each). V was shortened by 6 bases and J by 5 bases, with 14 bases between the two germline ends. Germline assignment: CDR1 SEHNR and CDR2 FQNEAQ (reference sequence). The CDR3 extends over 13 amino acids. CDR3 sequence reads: CASRPGRGHEQYF. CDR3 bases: TGTGCCAGCAGACCCGGACGGGGCCACGAGCAGTACTTC.

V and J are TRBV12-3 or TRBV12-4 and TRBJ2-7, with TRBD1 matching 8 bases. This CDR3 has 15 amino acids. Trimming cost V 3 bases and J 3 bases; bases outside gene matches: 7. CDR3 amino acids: CASSLGDRTYYEQYF. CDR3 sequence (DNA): TGTGCCAGCAGTTTGGGGGACAGGACTTACTACGAGCAGTACTTC.

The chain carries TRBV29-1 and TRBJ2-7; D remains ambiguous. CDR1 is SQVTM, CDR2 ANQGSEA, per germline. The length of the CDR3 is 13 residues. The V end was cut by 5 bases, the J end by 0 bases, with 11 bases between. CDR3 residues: CSVTTPISYEQYF. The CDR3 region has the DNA TGCAGCGTTACTACACCCATCTCCTACGAGCAGTACTTC.

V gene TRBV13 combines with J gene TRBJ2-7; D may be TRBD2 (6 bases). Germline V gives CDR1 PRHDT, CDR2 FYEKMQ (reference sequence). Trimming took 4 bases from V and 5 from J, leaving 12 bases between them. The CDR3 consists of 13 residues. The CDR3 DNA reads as TGTGCCAGCAGCTCGGGAGAATCCCACGAGCAGTACTTC. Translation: CASSSGESHEQYF.

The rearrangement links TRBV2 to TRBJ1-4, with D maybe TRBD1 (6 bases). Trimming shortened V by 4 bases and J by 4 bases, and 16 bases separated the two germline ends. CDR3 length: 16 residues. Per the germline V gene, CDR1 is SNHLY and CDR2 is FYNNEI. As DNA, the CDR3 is TGTGCCAGCAGTGGACAGGAGAACTTCCTTAATGAAAAACTGTTTTTT. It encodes CASSGQENFLNEKLFF.